This TCR beta chain originates from a study of cytomegalovirus exposure and HLA in healthy donors. Trimming pared 4 bases from V and 3 bases from J, leaving 18 bases between. The CDR3 extends over 17 amino acids. The V gene's germline CDR1 is MDHEN and CDR2 SYDVKM. PCR was performed using 60 Vbeta and 13 Jbeta primers. The repertoire was sequenced with immunoSEQ multiplex PCR; TCRdb's copy has only in-frame clones and lacks some. The sample shows about 90,000 clones, around 77% of them seen only once. V and J are TRBV28 and TRBJ1-4, with D tentatively TRBD1 (6 bases). The receptor was derived from a woman in her sixties in good health and CMV-seropositive. The sample consisted of PBMCs. The CDR3: CASSSQGSPGANEKLFF. The CDR3 DNA reads TGTGCCAGCAGTTCTCAGGGGAGTCCAGGGGCTAATGAAAAACTGTTTTTT.